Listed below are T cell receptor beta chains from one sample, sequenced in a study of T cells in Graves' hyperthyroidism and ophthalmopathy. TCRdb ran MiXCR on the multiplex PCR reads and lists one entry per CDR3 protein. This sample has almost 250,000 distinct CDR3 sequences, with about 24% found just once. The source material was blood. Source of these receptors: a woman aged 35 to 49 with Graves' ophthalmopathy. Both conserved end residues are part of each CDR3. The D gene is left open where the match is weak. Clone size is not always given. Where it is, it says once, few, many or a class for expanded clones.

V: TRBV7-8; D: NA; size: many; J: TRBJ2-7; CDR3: CASSLDGTTYEQYF; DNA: TGTGCCAGCAGCTTAGACGGGACCACCTACGAGCAGTACTTC
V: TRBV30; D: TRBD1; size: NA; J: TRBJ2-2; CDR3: CAWSGTGGFTGELFF; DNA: TGTGCCTGGAGCGGGACAGGGGGCTTCACCGGGGAGCTGTTTTTT
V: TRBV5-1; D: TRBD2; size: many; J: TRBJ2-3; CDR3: CASSPTSGSLDTQYF; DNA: TGCGCCAGCAGTCCGACTAGCGGGAGTTTAGATACGCAGTATTTT
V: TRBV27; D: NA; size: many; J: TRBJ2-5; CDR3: CASSFAGSQETQYF; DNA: TGTGCCAGCAGTTTTGCGGGCTCCCAAGAGACCCAGTACTTC
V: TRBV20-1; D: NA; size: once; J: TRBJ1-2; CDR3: CSAPGANYGYTF; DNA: TGCAGTGCTCCAGGGGCGAACTATGGCTACACCTTC
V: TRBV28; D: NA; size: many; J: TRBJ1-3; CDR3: CASSLGDNHSGNTIYF; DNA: TGTGCCAGCAGTTTAGGGGACAACCACTCTGGAAACACCATATATTTT
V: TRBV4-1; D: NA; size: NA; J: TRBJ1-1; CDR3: CASSQARNTEAFF; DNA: TGCGCCAGCAGCCAAGCCAGGAACACTGAAGCTTTCTTT
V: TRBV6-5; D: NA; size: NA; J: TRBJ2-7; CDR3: CASSYSEQGVVEQYF; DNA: TGTGCCAGCAGTTACAGCGAACAGGGTGTCGTCGAGCAGTACTTC
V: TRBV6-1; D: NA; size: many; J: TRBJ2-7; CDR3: CASSVFWGLGKEQYF; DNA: TGTGCCAGCAGTGTGTTCTGGGGACTGGGGAAAGAGCAGTACTTC
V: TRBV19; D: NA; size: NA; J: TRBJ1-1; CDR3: CASSANLNTEAFF; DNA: TGTGCCAGTAGTGCGAACCTGAACACTGAAGCTTTCTTT
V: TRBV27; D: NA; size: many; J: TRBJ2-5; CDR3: CASSLLVGGETQYF; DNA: TGTGCCAGCAGTTTATTGGTGGGAGGAGAGACCCAGTACTTC
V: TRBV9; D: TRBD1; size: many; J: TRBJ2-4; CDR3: CASSVEQGDIQYF; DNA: TGTGCCAGCAGCGTAGAACAGGGGGACATTCAGTACTTC
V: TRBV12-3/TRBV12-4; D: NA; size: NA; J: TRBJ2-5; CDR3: CATTMEGQETQYF; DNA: TGTGCCACAACGATGGAGGGACAAGAGACCCAGTACTTC
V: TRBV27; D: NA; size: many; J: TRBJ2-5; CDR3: CASSSLFRDPEKTQYF; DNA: TGTGCCAGCAGCTCTCTTTTCCGGGACCCCGAAAAGACCCAGTACTTC
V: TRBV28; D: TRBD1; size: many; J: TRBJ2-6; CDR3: CASSSTGTGAAGANVLTF; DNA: TGTGCCAGCAGTTCTACCGGGACAGGGGCGGCTGGGGCCAACGTCCTGACTTTC
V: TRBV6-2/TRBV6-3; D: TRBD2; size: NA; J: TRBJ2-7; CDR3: CASKTSGRLEQYF; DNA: TGTGCCAGCAAGACTAGCGGGAGGCTCGAGCAGTACTTC
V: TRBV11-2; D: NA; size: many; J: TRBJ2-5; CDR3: CASSPSRGVGTQYF; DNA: TGTGCCAGCAGCCCCAGCCGGGGAGTTGGAACCCAGTACTTC
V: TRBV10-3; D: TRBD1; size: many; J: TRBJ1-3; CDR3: CAIGTTGQTGNTIYF; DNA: TGTGCCATCGGAACGACAGGGCAAACTGGAAACACCATATATTTT
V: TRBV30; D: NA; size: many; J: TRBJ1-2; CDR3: CAWSARTATNYGYTF; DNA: TGTGCCTGGAGTGCCCGGACAGCTACTAACTATGGCTACACCTTC
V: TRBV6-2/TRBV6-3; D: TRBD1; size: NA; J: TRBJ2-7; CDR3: CASDASGQGGVHERYF; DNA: TGTGCCAGCGATGCTTCTGGACAGGGAGGAGTCCACGAGCGGTACTTC
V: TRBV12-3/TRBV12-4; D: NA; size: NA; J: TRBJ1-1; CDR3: CASSLASQGEAFF; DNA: TGTGCCAGCAGTTTAGCATCCCAAGGAGAAGCTTTCTTT
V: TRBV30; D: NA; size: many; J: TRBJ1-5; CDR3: CAWSSSFRTVQPQHF; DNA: TGTGCCTGGAGTTCTTCCTTCCGAACAGTTCAGCCCCAGCATTTT
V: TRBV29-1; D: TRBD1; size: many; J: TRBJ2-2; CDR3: CSVEGTGMAGELFF; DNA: TGCAGCGTTGAGGGGACAGGGATGGCCGGGGAGCTGTTTTTT
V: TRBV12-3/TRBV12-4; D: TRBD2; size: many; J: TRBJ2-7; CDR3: CASSLGGEAYEQYF; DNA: TGTGCCAGCAGTTTGGGGGGGGAGGCCTACGAGCAGTACTTC
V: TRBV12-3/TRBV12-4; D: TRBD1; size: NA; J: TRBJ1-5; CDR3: CASSRDTGVSSQPQHF; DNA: TGTGCCAGCAGCCGCGACACAGGGGTTTCATCGCAGCCCCAGCATTTT
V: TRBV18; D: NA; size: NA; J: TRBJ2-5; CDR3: CASSPLQDKETQYF; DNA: TGTGCCAGCTCACCACTTCAGGATAAAGAGACCCAGTACTTC
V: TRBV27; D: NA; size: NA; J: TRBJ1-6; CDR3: CASSSANSPLHF; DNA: TGTGCCAGCAGTTCTGCCAATTCACCCCTCCACTTT
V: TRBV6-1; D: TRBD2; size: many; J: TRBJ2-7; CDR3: CASSFLAGGSHEQYF; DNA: TGTGCCAGCAGCTTTTTAGCGGGAGGGTCCCACGAGCAGTACTTC
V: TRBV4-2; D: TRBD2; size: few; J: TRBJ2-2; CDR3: CASSQEPSGRASTGELFF; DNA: TGTGCCAGCAGCCAAGAACCTAGCGGGAGGGCCAGCACCGGGGAGCTGTTTTTT
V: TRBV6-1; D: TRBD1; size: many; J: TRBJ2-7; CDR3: CASSVVRDRNYEQYF; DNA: TGTGCCAGCAGTGTTGTACGGGACAGGAACTACGAGCAGTACTTC
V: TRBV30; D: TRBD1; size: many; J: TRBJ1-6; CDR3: CAWSAGTGGFTLHF; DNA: TGTGCCTGGAGTGCCGGGACAGGGGGATTCACCCTCCACTTT
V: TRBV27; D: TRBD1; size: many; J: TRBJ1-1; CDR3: CASRVRGRRNTEAFF; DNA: TGTGCCAGCAGGGTCAGGGGGCGAAGGAACACTGAAGCTTTCTTT
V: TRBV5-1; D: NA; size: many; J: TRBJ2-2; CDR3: CASSFTTMAGELFF; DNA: TGCGCCAGCAGCTTCACGACAATGGCCGGGGAGCTGTTTTTT
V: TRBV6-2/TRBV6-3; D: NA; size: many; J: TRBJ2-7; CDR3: CASSYGISEQYF; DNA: TGTGCCAGCAGTTACGGGATTTCCGAGCAGTACTTC
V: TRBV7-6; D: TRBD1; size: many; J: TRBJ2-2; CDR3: CASSPGQGVNTGELFF; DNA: TGTGCCAGCAGTCCTGGACAGGGGGTGAACACCGGGGAGCTGTTTTTT
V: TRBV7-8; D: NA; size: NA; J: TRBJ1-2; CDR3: CASSSFHNYGYNF; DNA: TGTGCCAGCAGCTCATTTCATAACTATGGCTACAACTTC
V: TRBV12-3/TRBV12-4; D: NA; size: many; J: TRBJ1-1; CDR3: CASSLASAVNTEAFF; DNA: TGTGCCAGCAGTTTAGCTTCGGCGGTGAACACTGAAGCTTTCTTT
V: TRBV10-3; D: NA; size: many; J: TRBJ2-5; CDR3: CAIKPIVTQYF; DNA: TGTGCCATCAAACCCATAGTGACCCAGTACTTC
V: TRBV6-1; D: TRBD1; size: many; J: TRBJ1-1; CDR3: CASKPDRENTEAFF; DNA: TGTGCCAGCAAACCGGACAGGGAGAACACTGAAGCTTTCTTT
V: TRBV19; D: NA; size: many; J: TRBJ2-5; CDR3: CASGGRRAETQYF; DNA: TGTGCCAGTGGAGGGAGAAGGGCAGAGACCCAGTACTTC